This TCR beta chain is from a study of radiotherapy plus CTLA-4 blockade in lung cancer. Study findings and constraints: Among blood TCR repertoires after radiotherapy plus ipilimumab, tumor-derived clones expanded. It was early blood T cell clone dynamics, with interferon-beta, that reportedly best predicted response.

Data came from immunoSEQ multiplex PCR; TCRdb stores just in-frame clones and leaves some out. The sample contains 35,000 to 45,000 clones, roughly 80% of which appear only once. Notes on this clone: Its antigen is not known.

Chemo-refractory metastatic non-small-cell lung cancer patients were treated with focal radiation plus CTLA-4 blockade with ipilimumab. This sequence was found in a human donor with non-small cell lung cancer whose response to radiotherapy plus ipilimumab could not be evaluated. This specimen was peripheral blood, taken from a patient treated with radiotherapy plus ipilimumab.

The CDR3 nucleotides read TGTGCCAGCAGCTTGGAAGGACAGGGAATGAACACTGAAGCTTTCTTT. Its translation: CASSLEGQGMNTEAFF. The chain links TRBV5-6 to TRBJ1-1, with 8 bases identical to TRBD1. V dropped 0 bases and J dropped 0; count of bases not matched to a gene: 4. The germline gives CDR1 SGHDT, CDR2 YYEEEE. The CDR3 totals 16 residues.